The 14 T cell receptor beta chains given below trace back to one sample, sequenced in a study of blood T cell repertoires in COVID-19. Sequenced by immunoSEQ multiplex PCR; TCRdb stores in-frame clones only, minus some. The sample has roughly 140,000 clones, around 82% seen once. The material sequenced was PBMCs or T cells enriched from blood (not recorded which). The receptor set was obtained from a man aged 50 to 59 in a cohort exposed to, infected with or recovered from COVID-19 (not recorded which).

DNA for the CDR3: TGTGCCAGTAGTTTGATGGGGGGTAATTCACCCCTCCACTTT. It specifies CASSLMGGNSPLHF. This chain links TRBV19 with TRBJ1-6, with D tentatively TRBD1 (5 bases). CDR3 length: 14 residues. The V end was cut by 5 bases, the J end by 6 bases, with 11 bases between. The V gene's germline CDR1 is LNHDA and CDR2 SQIVND (reference sequence).

This chain connects TRBV2 to TRBJ2-5, with 11 bases that match TRBD2. The V gene end was trimmed by 6 bases and the J gene end by 2 bases; junction bases not matched to a gene: 5. The CDR3 spans 15 residues. CDR1 and CDR2 (germline): SNHLY, FYNNEI. The CDR3 loop reads CASSALAGEQETQYF. CDR3 DNA: TGTGCCAGCAGCGCACTAGCGGGAGAGCAAGAGACCCAGTACTTC.

This clone was picked up one time. As DNA, the CDR3 is TGTGCCAGCAGGATTGGGAGGTTCGGTCTCCCTTATGGCTACACCTTC. It is translated as CASRIGRFGLPYGYTF. The J gene is TRBJ1-2, the V gene TRBV5-5; no firm D call. The CDR3 sequence is 16 residues long. With 5 bases removed from V and 5 bases from J, the gap between germline ends came to 22 bases. CDR1 and CDR2 from the germline V gene are SGHKS and YYEKEE (reference sequence).

The chain has TRBV7-7 and TRBJ2-3, with TRBD2 matching over 8 bases. Per the germline V gene, CDR1 is SSHAT and CDR2 is FNYEAQ (reference sequence). The V segment lost 3 bases and the J segment 5 bases; nucleotides outside the gene matches: 10. The CDR3 sequence is 16 residues long. CDR3 DNA: TGTGCCAGCAGCTTGGGAGGGGCGGGAGGTGGAGATACGCAGTATTTT. Protein product: CASSLGGAGGGDTQYF.

The chain couples TRBV7-2 to TRBJ2-7; TRBD2 is a possible D gene (5 bases). The V end lost 2 bases, the J end lost 3 bases, and 14 bases lay between the germline ends. CDR1 is SGHTA and CDR2 is FQGNSA in the germline V gene. The CDR3 loop spans 15 amino acids. The CDR3 nucleotides read TGTGCCAGCAGCTTATCCAGCGGTTCGTACTACGAGCAGTACTTC. Translated, it gives CASSLSSGSYYEQYF.

V is TRBV3-1 (or the pseudogene TRBV3-2) and J is TRBJ2-7; weak D call: TRBD2 (7 bases). The CDR3 is 12 residues long. Germline CDR1 reads LGHDT; CDR2 reads YNNKEL (reference sequence). Trimming removed 4 bases at V and 12 bases at J, with 16 bases between. CDR3 sequence: CASSLPGGGRYF. DNA of the CDR3: TGTGCCAGCAGCCTACCTGGGGGGGGCAGGTACTTC.

The V and J genes are TRBV6-1 and TRBJ2-3; D may be TRBD2 (5 bases). Trimming shortened V by 2 bases and J by 2 bases, and 11 bases separated the two germline ends. The CDR3 extends over 15 amino acids. The V gene's germline CDR1 is MNHNS and CDR2 SASEGT. CDR3 in DNA: TGTGCCAGCAGTGAACGGCTAGCCGACACAGATACGCAGTATTTT. It specifies CASSERLADTDTQYF.

The chain uses TRBV28 and TRBJ2-7; maybe TRBD2 (5 bases). The length of the CDR3 is 14 residues. V was trimmed by 2 bases and J by 2 bases, leaving 10 bases between them. Per the germline V gene, CDR1 is MDHEN and CDR2 is SYDVKM. In nucleotides, the CDR3 is TGTGCCAGCAGTTTAGAGGACTTACCCTACGAGCAGTACTTC. This translates into CASSLEDLPYEQYF.

A few counts support this clone. The chain links TRBV30 to TRBJ2-2; 11 bases line up with TRBD2. In germline, CDR1 is GTSNPN, CDR2 SVGIG (reference sequence). The length of the CDR3 is 15 residues. Trimming took 8 bases from V and 3 from J; bases not matched to a gene: 8. The CDR3 here is CAASSGRLDTGELFF. The CDR3 DNA reads as TGTGCCGCCTCTAGCGGGAGGCTAGACACCGGGGAGCTGTTTTTT.

For the CDR3, the DNA is TGCGCCAGCAGCTGGGGACAGGGCGACACTGAAGCTTTCTTT. Protein product: CASSWGQGDTEAFF. The chain employs TRBV5-1 and TRBJ1-1; 9 bases align to TRBD1. Germline V gene sequence: CDR1 SGHRS, CDR2 YFSETQ. Trimming took 3 bases from V and 3 from J; bases not matched to a gene: 3. CDR3 length: 14 amino acids. Complete variable domain (other parts from reference TRBV5-1 and TRBJ1-1): KAGVTQTPRYLIKTRGQQVTLSCSPISGHRSVSWYQQTPGQGLQFLFEYFSETQRNKGNFPGRFSGRQFSNSRSEMNVSTLELGDSALYLCASSWGQGDTEAFFGQGTRLTVV.

The rearrangement links TRBV27 to TRBJ1-5, with D possibly TRBD1 on 6 matching bases. The germline V gene encodes CDR1 MNHEY and CDR2 SMNVEV (reference sequence). The V and J ends lost 8 bases and 2 bases respectively, with 19 bases between them. CDR3 size: 16 residues. CDR3 amino acids: CASGGGWGVGNQPQHF. CDR3 nucleotide sequence: TGTGCCAGCGGGGGGGGCTGGGGGGTAGGCAATCAGCCCCAGCATTTT.

J is TRBJ2-1 and V is TRBV5-1; tentatively, D is TRBD1 (5 bases). The CDR3 has 14 amino acids. Germline lookup yields CDR1 SGHRS and CDR2 YFSETQ. Trimming took off 7 bases at V and 0 bases at J, with 11 bases between the two ends. The CDR3 bases are TGCGCCAGCGGACACAGTTACTCCTACAATGAGCAGTTCTTC. It translates to CASGHSYSYNEQFF.

The chain combines TRBV10-1 with TRBJ1-2; 7 bases fit TRBD1. This CDR3 contains 14 residues. V lost 2 bases, J lost 4 bases, and 4 bases stayed unmatched. Germline V gene data show CDR1 as WNHNN and CDR2 as SYGVQD (reference sequence). The DNA for the CDR3 is TGCGCCAGCAGTGAGGGGACAGATATCTATGGCTACACCTTC. It encodes CASSEGTDIYGYTF.

The chain's CDR3 is CASSLDPQGTDEQYF. The DNA for the CDR3 is TGTGCCAGCAGCTTGGACCCCCAGGGAACGGACGAGCAGTACTTC. The V call is TRBV5-4, the J call TRBJ2-7; D is possibly TRBD1 (5 bases). The CDR3 runs to 15 residues. Trimming took 0 bases from V and 5 from J, leaving 15 bases between them. Germline loops: CDR1 SGHNT, CDR2 YYREEE (reference sequence).